This T cell receptor (beta chain) was identified in a study of regulatory T cells in long-lasting Graves disease. Per germline, CDR1 SGHRS and CDR2 YFSETQ. V lost 0 bases, J lost 4 bases, and 14 bases lay in between. This CDR3 contains 16 residues. Relying on iRepertoire HTBI primers and Arm-PCR of CDR3 regions, the team built TCR beta libraries. TCRdb analysed the multiplex PCR reads with MiXCR anew, one entry per CDR3 protein. In the table there are some 490,000 distinct CDR3 sequences, around 12% of which are singletons. The sample holds many counts of this clonotype. Time point in this sample: newly diagnosed GD, antithyroid drugs for less than 3 months. The authors made the TCR library using RNA they extracted from PBMCs. This same sample was also taken into another study, of T cells in Graves' hyperthyroidism and ophthalmopathy. That work contributes: Most thyroid clonotypes with frequency above 0.001 were detected in blood.

The source is a woman in her twenties or thirties with Graves disease. The chain recombines TRBV5-1 with TRBJ2-1, with D maybe TRBD2 (6 bases). Sequences were derived from peripheral blood mononuclear cells (PBMCs), sampled at new diagnosis, from a patient treated with antithyroid drugs. CDR3 sequence: CASSLDGVSGYNEQFF. Written as DNA, the CDR3 is TGCGCCAGCAGCTTGGACGGGGTTAGCGGTTACAATGAGCAGTTCTTC.